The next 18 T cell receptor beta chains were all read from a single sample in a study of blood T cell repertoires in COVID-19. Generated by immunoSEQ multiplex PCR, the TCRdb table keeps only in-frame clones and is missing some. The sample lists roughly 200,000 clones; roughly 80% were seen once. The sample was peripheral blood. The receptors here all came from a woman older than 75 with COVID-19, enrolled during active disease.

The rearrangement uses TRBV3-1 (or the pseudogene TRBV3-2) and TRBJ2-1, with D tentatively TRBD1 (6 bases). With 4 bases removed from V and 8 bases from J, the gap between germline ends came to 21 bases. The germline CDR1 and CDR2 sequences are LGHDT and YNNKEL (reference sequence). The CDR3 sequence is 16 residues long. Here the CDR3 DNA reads TGTGCCAGCAGCCCCTCCAGGACAGTCCAACCCCATGAGCAGTTCTTC. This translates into CASSPSRTVQPHEQFF.

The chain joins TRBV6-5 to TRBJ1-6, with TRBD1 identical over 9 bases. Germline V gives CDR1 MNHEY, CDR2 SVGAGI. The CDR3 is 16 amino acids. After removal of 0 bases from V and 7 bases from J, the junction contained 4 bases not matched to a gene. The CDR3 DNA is TGTGCCAGCAGTTACTCACCGGGACAGGGAAATTCACCCCTCCACTTT. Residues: CASSYSPGQGNSPLHF.

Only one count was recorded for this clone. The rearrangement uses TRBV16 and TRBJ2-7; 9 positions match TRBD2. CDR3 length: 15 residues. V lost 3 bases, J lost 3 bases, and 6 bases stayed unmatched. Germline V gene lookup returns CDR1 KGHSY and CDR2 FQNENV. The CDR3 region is CASSQGLAQIYEQYV. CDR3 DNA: TGTGCCAGCAGCCAGGGACTAGCTCAAATCTACGAGCAGTACGTC.

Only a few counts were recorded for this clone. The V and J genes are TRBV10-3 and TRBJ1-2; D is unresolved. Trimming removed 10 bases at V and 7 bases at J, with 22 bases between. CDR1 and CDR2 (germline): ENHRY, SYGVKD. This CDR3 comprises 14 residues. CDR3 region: CATSGAPNGGGYTF. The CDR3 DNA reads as TGTGCCACCTCCGGAGCACCAAATGGTGGTGGCTACACCTTC.

This CDR3 is CASSVSGRVGSGNTIYF. CDR3 in DNA: TGTGCCAGCAGCGTCTCCGGGAGAGTGGGTTCTGGAAACACCATATATTTT. The chain uses TRBV9 and TRBJ1-3; D not certain. The CDR3 covers 17 residues. The V gene lost 2 bases and the J gene lost 1 base, with 16 bases spanning the gap. The V gene's germline CDR1 is SGDLS and CDR2 YYNGEE.

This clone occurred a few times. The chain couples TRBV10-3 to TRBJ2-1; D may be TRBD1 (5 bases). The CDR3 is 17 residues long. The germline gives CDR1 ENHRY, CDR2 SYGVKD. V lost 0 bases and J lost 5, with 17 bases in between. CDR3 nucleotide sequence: TGTGCCATCAGTGAGTCCACGACAATTCAGGGTGACAATGAGCAGTTCTTC. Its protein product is CAISESTTIQGDNEQFF.

DNA for the CDR3: TGTGCCAGCAGCCAAGGGACGGACTACCGAAGGACCCAGTACTTC. Translating it yields CASSQGTDYRRTQYF. The chain links TRBV3-1 (or the pseudogene TRBV3-2) to TRBJ2-5; the D gene is possibly TRBD2 (6 bases). Germline V gene data show CDR1 as LGHDT and CDR2 as YNNKEL (reference sequence). This CDR3 region has 15 residues. V was clipped by 1 base and J by 7 bases, with 16 bases between them.

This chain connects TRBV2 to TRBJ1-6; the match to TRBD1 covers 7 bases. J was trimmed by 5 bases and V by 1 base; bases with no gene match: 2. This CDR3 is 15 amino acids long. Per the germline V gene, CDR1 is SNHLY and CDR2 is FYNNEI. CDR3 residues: CASSEGGQNNSPLHF. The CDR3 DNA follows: TGTGCCAGCAGTGAAGGGGGACAGAATAATTCACCCCTCCACTTT.

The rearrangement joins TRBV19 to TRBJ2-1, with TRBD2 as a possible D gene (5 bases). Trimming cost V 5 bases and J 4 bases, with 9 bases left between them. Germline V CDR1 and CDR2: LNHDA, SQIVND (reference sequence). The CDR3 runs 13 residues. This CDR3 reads CASSGSIYNEQFF. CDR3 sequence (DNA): TGTGCCAGTAGTGGGAGTATTTACAATGAGCAGTTCTTC.

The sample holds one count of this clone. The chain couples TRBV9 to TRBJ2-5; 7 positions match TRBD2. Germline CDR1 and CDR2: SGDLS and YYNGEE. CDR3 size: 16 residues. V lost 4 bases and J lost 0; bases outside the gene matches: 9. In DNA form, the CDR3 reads TGTGCCAGCAGCAAAGCGGGAACCCTAGACCAAGAGACCCAGTACTTC. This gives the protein CASSKAGTLDQETQYF.

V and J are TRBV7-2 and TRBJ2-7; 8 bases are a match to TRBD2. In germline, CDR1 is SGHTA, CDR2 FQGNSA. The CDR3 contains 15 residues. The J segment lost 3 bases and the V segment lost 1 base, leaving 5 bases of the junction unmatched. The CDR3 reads CASSLGGGTLYEQYF. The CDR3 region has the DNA TGTGCCAGCAGCTTAGGCGGGGGGACCCTCTACGAGCAGTACTTC.

CDR3 sequence (DNA): TGCAGCGTTGGCGGTGACTGGGGCTACACCTTC. It codes for CSVGGDWGYTF. This sequence joins TRBV29-1 and TRBJ1-2; D gene unclear. V lost 4 bases, J lost 8 bases, and 11 bases lay in between. This CDR3 region has 11 residues. From germline, CDR1 is SQVTM and CDR2 ANQGSEA.

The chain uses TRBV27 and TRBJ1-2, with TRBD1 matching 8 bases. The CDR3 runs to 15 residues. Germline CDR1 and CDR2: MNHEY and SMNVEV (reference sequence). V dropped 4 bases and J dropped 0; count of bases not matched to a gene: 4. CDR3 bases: TGTGCCAGCAGTTCTCCGGACAGGGCTAACTATGGCTACACCTTC. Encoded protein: CASSSPDRANYGYTF.

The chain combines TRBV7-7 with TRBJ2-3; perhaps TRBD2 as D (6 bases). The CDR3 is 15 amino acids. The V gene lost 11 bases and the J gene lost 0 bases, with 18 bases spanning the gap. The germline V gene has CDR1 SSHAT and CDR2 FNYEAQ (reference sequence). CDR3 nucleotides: TGTGCCTGTCGGAAGGGGCTAGCGAGCACAGATACGCAGTATTTT. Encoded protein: CACRKGLASTDTQYF.

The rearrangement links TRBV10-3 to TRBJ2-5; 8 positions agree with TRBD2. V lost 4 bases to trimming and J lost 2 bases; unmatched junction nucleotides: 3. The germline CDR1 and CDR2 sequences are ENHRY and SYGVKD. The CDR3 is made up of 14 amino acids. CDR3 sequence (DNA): TGTGCCATCAGTGGGCGGGGGGAGCAAGAGACCCAGTACTTC. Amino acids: CAISGRGEQETQYF.

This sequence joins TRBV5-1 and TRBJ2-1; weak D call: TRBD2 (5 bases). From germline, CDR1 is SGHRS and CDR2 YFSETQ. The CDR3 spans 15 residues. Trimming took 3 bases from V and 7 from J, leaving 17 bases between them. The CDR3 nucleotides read TGCGCCAGCAGCTCCGGCCAAACAGAGGGAAATGAGCAGTTCTTC. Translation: CASSSGQTEGNEQFF.

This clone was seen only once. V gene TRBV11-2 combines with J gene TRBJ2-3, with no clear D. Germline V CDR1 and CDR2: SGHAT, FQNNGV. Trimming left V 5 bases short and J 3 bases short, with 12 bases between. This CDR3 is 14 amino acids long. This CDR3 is CASSRQIGTDTQYF. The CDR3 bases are TGTGCCAGCAGCCGGCAGATCGGGACAGATACGCAGTATTTT.

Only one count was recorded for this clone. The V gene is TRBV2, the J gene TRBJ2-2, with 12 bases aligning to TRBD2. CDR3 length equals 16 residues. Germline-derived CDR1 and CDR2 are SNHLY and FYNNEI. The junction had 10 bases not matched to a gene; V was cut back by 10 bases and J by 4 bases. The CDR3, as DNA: TGTGCCATTAAGACTAGCGGGGGCCGGGGCACCGGGGAGCTGTTTTTT. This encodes CAIKTSGGRGTGELFF.